The subject of this entry is one T cell receptor (beta chain). Its specificity is not known. The study treated chemo-refractory metastatic non-small-cell lung cancer patients with focal radiation plus ipilimumab CTLA-4 blockade. The protocol was immunoSEQ multiplex PCR, while the TCRdb copy is restricted to in-frame clones and leaves out a portion. The data contain tens of thousands of clones, 65% to 80% of them seen just once; the ten biggest clones take up around 8%. The data stem from a study of radiotherapy plus CTLA-4 blockade in lung cancer. Study background: Of the patients, about 19% showed objective responses and about 30% attained disease control. Study-level points and caveats: TCR clones from tumors expanded in blood after radiotherapy plus ipilimumab. Early shifts in blood T cell clones, with interferon-beta, reportedly predicted response best.

Germline V gene lookup returns CDR1 SGHDN and CDR2 FVKESK. The V end was cut by 1 base, the J end by 1 base, with 10 bases between. CDR3 size: 15 residues. The genes are TRBV14 and TRBJ1-2; the D gene is possibly TRBD1 (5 bases). The specimen was peripheral blood, collected from a patient treated with radiotherapy plus ipilimumab. This sequence originates from a human donor with non-small cell lung cancer whose response to radiotherapy plus ipilimumab could not be evaluated. Here the CDR3 DNA reads TGTGCCAGCAGCCAAGGGACACTTCGTAACTATGGCTACACCTTC. It translates to CASSQGTLRNYGYTF.